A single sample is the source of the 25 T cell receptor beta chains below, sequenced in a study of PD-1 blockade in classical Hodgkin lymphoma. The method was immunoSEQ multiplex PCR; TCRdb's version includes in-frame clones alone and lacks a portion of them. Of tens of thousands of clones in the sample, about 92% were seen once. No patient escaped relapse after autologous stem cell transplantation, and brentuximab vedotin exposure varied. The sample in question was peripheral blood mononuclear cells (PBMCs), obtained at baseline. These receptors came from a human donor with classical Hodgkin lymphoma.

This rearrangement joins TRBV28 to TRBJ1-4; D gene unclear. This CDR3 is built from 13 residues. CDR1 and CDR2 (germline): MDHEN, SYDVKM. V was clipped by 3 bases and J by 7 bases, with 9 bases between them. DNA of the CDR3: TGTGCCAGCAGTTTCGTAGCAGCTGAAAAACTGTTTTTT. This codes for CASSFVAAEKLFF.

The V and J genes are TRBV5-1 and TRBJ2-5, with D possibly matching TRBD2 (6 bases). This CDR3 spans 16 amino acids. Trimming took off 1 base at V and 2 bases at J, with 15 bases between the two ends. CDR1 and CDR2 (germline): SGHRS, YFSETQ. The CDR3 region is CASSLWGETFQETQYF. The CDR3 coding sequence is TGCGCCAGCAGCTTGTGGGGGGAGACCTTTCAAGAGACCCAGTACTTC. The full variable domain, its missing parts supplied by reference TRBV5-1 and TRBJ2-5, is KAGVTQTPRYLIKTRGQQVTLSCSPISGHRSVSWYQQTPGQGLQFLFEYFSETQRNKGNFPGRFSGRQFSNSRSEMNVSTLELGDSALYLCASSLWGETFQETQYFGPGTRLLVL.

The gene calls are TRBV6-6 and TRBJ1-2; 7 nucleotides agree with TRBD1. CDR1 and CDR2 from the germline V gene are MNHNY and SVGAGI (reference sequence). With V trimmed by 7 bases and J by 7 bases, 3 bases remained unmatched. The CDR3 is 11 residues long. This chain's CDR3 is CASTGDSGYTF. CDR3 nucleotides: TGTGCCAGCACCGGGGACAGTGGCTACACCTTC.

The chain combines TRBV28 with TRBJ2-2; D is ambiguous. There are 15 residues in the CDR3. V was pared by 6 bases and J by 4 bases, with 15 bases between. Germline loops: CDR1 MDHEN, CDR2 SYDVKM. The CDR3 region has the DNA TGTGCCAGCAGGGTTTACTGGCCGGGCACCGGGGAGCTGTTTTTT. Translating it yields CASRVYWPGTGELFF.

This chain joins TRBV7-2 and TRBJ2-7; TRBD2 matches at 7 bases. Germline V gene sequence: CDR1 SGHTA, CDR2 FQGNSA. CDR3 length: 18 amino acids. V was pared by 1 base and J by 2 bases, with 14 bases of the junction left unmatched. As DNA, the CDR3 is TGTGCCAGCAGCTTAGTCAGTTATGTGGGGGGGGAAGCCTACGAGCAGTACTTC. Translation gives CASSLVSYVGGEAYEQYF. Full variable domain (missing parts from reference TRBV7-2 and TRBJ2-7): GAGVSQSPSNKVTEKGKDVELRCDPISGHTALYWYRQSLGQGLEFLIYFQGNSAPDKSGLPSDRFSAERTGGSVSTLTIQRTQQEDSAVYLCASSLVSYVGGEAYEQYFGPGTRLTVT.

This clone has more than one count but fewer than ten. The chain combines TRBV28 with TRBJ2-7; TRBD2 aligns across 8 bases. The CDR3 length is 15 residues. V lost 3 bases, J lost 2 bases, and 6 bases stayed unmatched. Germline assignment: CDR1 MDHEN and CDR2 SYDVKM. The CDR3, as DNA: TGTGCCAGCAGTTTCCAGGGACTAGAAGCCTACGAGCAGTACTTC. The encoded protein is CASSFQGLEAYEQYF.

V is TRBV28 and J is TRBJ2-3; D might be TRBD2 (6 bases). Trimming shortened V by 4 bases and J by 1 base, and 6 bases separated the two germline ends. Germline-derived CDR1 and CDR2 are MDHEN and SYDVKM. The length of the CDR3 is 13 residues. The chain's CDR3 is CASSWGGTDTQYF. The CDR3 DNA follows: TGTGCCAGCAGTTGGGGGGGCACAGATACGCAGTATTTT.

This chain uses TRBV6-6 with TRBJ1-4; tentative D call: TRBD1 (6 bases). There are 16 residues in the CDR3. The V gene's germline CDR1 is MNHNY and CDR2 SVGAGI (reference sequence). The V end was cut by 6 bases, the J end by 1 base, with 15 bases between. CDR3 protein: CASSHRAVETNEKLFF. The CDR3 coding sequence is TGTGCCAGCAGCCACAGGGCCGTCGAAACTAATGAAAAACTGTTTTTT.

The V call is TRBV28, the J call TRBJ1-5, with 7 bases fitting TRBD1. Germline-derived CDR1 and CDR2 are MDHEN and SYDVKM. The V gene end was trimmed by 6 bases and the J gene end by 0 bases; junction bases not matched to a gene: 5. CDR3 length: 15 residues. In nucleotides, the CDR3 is TGTGCCAGCAGAGACTGGGACAGTAGCAATCAGCCCCAGCATTTT. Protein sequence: CASRDWDSSNQPQHF.

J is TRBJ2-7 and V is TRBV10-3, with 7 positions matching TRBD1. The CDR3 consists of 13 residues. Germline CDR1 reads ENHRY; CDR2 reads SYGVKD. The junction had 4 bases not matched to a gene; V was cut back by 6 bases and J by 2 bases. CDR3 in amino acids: CAIRMGQTYEQYF. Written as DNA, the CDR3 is TGTGCCATCAGGATGGGACAGACCTACGAGCAGTACTTC.

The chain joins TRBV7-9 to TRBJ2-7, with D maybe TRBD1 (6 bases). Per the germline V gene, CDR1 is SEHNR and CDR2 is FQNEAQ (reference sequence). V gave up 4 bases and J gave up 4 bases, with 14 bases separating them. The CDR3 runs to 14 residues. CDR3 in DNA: TGTGCCAGCAGCTCCGAACAGGGATCGTACGAGCAGTACTTC. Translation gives CASSSEQGSYEQYF.

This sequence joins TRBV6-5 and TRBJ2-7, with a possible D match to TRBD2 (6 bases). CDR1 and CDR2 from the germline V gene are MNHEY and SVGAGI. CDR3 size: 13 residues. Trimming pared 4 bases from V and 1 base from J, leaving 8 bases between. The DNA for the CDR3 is TGTGCCAGCAGTTTGGGGACTTCCTACGAGCAGTACTTC. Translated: CASSLGTSYEQYF.

CDR3 nucleotides: TGTGCCAGCAGCCTACCCACAGAAGAGACGGCCGGGGAGCTGTTTTTT. As protein: CASSLPTEETAGELFF. The chain carries TRBV5-4 and TRBJ2-2; D unclear. This CDR3 is 16 amino acids long. V was clipped by 4 bases and J by 6 bases, with 19 bases between them. Per the germline V gene, CDR1 is SGHNT and CDR2 is YYREEE (reference sequence).

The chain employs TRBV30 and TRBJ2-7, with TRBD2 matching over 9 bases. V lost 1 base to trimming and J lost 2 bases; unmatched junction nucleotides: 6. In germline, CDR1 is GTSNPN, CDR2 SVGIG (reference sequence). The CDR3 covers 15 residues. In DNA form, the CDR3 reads TGTGCCTGGAGTGGTCGGGCGGGAGGGGCCTACGAGCAGTACTTC. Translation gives CAWSGRAGGAYEQYF.

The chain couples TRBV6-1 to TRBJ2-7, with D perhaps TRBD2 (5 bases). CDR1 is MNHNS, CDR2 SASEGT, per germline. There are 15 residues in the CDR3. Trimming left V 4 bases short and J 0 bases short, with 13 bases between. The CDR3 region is CASSVGLATSYEQYF. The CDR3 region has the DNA TGTGCCAGCAGTGTAGGGCTAGCCACCTCCTACGAGCAGTACTTC.

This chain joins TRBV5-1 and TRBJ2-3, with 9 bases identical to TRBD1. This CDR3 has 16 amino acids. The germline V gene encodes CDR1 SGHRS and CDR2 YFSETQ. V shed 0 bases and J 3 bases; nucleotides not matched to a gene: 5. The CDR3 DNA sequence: TGCGCCAGCAGCTTGGGACAGGGGGGACGTACAGATACGCAGTATTTT. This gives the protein CASSLGQGGRTDTQYF. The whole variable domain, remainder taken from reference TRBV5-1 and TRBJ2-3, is KAGVTQTPRYLIKTRGQQVTLSCSPISGHRSVSWYQQTPGQGLQFLFEYFSETQRNKGNFPGRFSGRQFSNSRSEMNVSTLELGDSALYLCASSLGQGGRTDTQYFGPGTRLTVL.

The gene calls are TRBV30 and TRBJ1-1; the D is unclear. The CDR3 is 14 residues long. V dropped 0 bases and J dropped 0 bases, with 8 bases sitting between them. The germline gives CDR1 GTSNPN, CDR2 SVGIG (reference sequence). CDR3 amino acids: CAWSVGPMNTEAFF. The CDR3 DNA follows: TGTGCCTGGAGTGTTGGGCCCATGAACACTGAAGCTTTCTTT.

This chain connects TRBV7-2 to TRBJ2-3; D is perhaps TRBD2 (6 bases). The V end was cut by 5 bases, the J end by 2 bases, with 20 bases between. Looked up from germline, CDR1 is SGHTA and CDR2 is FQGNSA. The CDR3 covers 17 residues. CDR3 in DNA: TGTGCCAGCAGCGGGGCTAGCGCATACTGGCTCACAGATACGCAGTATTTT. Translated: CASSGASAYWLTDTQYF.

DNA of the CDR3: TGTGCCAGCAGCCCTTGGGACAAATTCAACTATGGCTACACCTTC. It codes for CASSPWDKFNYGYTF. V usage is TRBV11-2 and J usage is TRBJ1-2; D may be TRBD1 (6 bases). The CDR3 is 15 residues long. Germline V CDR1 and CDR2: SGHAT, FQNNGV. Between the trimmed V and J ends, which lost 5 bases and 2 bases, there was a span of 15 bases.

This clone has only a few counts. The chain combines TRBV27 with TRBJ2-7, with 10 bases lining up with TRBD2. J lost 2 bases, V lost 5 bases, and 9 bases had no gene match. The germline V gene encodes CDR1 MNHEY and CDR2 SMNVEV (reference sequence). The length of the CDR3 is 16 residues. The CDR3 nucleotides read TGTGCCAGCAGTCCCCTGACAGCGGGGGGGCCCTACGAGCAGTACTTC. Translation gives CASSPLTAGGPYEQYF.

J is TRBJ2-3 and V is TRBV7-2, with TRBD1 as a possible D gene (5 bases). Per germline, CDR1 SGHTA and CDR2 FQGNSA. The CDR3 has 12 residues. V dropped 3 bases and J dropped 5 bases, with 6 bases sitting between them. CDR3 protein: CASSLTVDTQYF. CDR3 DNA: TGTGCCAGCAGCTTGACAGTAGATACGCAGTATTTT.

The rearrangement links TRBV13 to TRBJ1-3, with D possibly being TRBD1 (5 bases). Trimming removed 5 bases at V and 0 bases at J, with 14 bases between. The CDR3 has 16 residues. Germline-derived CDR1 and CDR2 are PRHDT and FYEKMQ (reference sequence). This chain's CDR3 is CASSPPYRGSGNTIYF. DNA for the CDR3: TGTGCCAGCAGCCCCCCGTATAGGGGCTCTGGAAACACCATATATTTT. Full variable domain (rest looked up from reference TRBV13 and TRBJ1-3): AAGVIQSPRHLIKEKRETATLKCYPIPRHDTVYWYQQGPGQDPQFLISFYEKMQSDKGSIPDRFSAQQFSDYHSELNMSSLELGDSALYFCASSPPYRGSGNTIYFGEGSWLTVV.

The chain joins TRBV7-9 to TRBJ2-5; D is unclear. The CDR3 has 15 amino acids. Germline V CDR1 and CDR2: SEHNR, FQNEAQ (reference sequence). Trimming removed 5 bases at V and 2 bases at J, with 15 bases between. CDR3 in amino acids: CASSPSLSQQETQYF. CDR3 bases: TGTGCCAGCAGCCCATCTTTAAGCCAGCAAGAGACCCAGTACTTC.

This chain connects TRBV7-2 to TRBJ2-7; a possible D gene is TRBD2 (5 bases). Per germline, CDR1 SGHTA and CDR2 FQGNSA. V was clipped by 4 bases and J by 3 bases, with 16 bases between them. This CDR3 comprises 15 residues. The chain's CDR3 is CASSSPEVGSYEQYF. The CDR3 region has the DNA TGTGCCAGCAGCTCCCCGGAGGTTGGGAGCTACGAGCAGTACTTC.

In DNA form, the CDR3 reads TGTGCCAGCAGCCCCTGGACAGGGGATTTAAATGAGCAGTTCTTC. Translated: CASSPWTGDLNEQFF. V gene TRBV7-6 combines with J gene TRBJ2-1; TRBD1 matches 9 bases. The CDR3 covers 15 residues. Germline V gene lookup returns CDR1 SGHVS and CDR2 FNYEAQ. V lost 5 bases and J lost 7; bases outside the gene matches: 9.